This TCR beta chain derives from a study of memory CD4+ T cells and cytomegalovirus serostatus (dated by TCRdb to about 2019). The study in broad terms: The cohort included around 35 healthy adults from Belgium, of whom 9 were CMV seropositive and 24 were CMV seronegative. To replicate a published TCR-based CMV serostatus classifier, the study sequenced CD4+ memory TCRbeta repertoires from a Belgian cohort whose cytomegalovirus serostatus was known.

V is cut back by 8 bases and J by 7 bases, with 6 bases in the junction unmatched. The CDR3 contains 14 residues, cysteine and phenylalanine counted. The entry retains the CDR3 DNA only, 42 bases that are in frame from base 1. Looking up the germline V gene (reference sequence) yields CDR1 WNHNN and CDR2 SYGVQD. Overall study results and their limits: A median bootstrapped AUC of 0.95 with a 95% CI of 0.76-1.00 was achieved on the Belgian cohort by the original-framework classifier. CMV serostatus prediction reached a median bootstrapped AUC of about 0.94 with the original framework and just under 0.92 with a US-trained random forest. Of fewer than 200 previously reported CMV-associated TCRbeta sequences, 55 to 75 appeared in the CD4+ memory repertoires, each in one to five individuals. Only CD4+CD45RO+ memory cells were sequenced, unlike the original study, which covered naive and memory CD4+ and CD8+ populations. Results were interpreted as suggesting that the CMV-associated TCR signature is largely present in the CD4+ memory repertoire.

Genomic DNA was extracted from sorted cells with the Quick-DNA Microprep Kit. TCRbeta DNA was amplified with the immunoSEQ hsTCRbeta kit following the manufacturer's protocol. TCRbeta libraries were sequenced on an Illumina MiSeq instrument. The authors' pipeline ran thus. Removing out-of-frame sequences left 2 million to 2.5 million distinct TCRbeta sequences, an average of about 70,000 per individual. Each individual was scored by the count of roughly 160 previously reported CMV-associated TCRbeta sequences and the total productive distinct TCRbeta count. A beta-binomial model was reimplemented in Python, and random forests from scikit-learn, run with default parameters, were trained on data from the US cohort. Classifier performance on the Belgian cohort was reported as the median AUC with percentile confidence intervals calculated over 10,000 bootstrap iterations. TCRdb mirrors the immuneACCESS table, restricted to in-frame sequences. Some clones are absent from its copies; in checked studies, under half trace to an unresolved V gene, and the reason for the others is unknown. The D gene and trimming were derived from the DNA, and the V and J assignments and clone size from that table. This sample holds around 50,000 clones; roughly 78% were observed only once. In total, the top ten clones hold roughly 0.61% of the sample.

A FACSAria II was used to sort memory CD4+ T cells, defined as single viable CD3+CD4+CD8-CD45RO+ cells. CMV serostatus was assessed using a Roche Elecsys assay, by which serum IgG against CMV pp150, pp28, p38 and p52 was detected. After thawing, total CD4+ T cells were enriched by positive selection with CD4 magnetic microbeads. The samples came from a different study that was designed specifically to examine the CD4+ T cell memory repertoire. Peripheral blood mononuclear cells were isolated and cryopreserved following standard operating procedures; serum was stored at -80 °C. The staining relied on CD3-PerCP (BW264/56), CD4-APC (RPA-T4), CD45RO-PE (UCHT1) and CD8-Pacific Orange (3B5) antibodies, and Sytox blue was used to exclude non-viable cells. Regarding this clone: There is no known antigen for this receptor. Qualities for individual bases were not recorded, and no much larger clone is one base off.

Recombination joined TRBV10-1 with TRBJ2-1, with 12 central nucleotides matching TRBD1. The sequence derives from an adult in good health and CMV-seronegative. The source material was memory CD4+ T cells from blood. The CDR3 protein sequence reads: CASGGTGGKNEQFF. The nucleotide sequence reads TGCGCCAGCGGGGGGACAGGGGGCAAAAATGAGCAGTTCTTC.